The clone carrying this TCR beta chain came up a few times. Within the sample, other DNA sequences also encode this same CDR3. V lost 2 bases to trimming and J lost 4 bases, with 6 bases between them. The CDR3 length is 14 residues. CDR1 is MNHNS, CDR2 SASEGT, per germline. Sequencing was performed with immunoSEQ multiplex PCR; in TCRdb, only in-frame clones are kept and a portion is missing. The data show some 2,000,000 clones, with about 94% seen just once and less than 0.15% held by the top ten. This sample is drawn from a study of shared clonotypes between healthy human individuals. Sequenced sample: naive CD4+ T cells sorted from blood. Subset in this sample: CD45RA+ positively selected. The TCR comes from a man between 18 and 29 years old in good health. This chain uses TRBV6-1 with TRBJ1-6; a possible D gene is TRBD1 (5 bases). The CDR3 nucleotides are TGTGCCAGCAGTGAACAGGGATATAATTCACCCCTCCACTTT. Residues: CASSEQGYNSPLHF.